This T cell receptor (beta chain) was identified in a study of identifying expanded T cells in peripheral blood. The length of the CDR3 is 18 residues. The V and J ends lost 5 bases and 1 base, in that order; junction bases with no gene match: 12. Per germline, CDR1 PRHDT and CDR2 FYEKMQ (reference sequence). Profiled with immunoSEQ multiplex PCR; TCRdb holds only in-frame clones, not every one. This sample has around 78,000 clones; roughly 86% occur once, and the top ten carry 18%. This chain uses TRBV13 with TRBJ2-1; 9 bases map to TRBD2. Sequenced input: blood. This TCR was recovered from a person aged 18 to 75 in good health. The CDR3 sequence is CASSQGGLAGISYNEQFF. The CDR3 DNA reads as TGTGCCAGCAGCCAAGGGGGTCTAGCGGGGATTTCCTACAATGAGCAGTTCTTC.